This T cell receptor (beta chain) derives from a study of T cell changes during pregnancy in multiple sclerosis. Assay used: immunoSEQ multiplex PCR; TCRdb lists only in-frame clones, some missing. The sample lists roughly 40,000 clones; about 90% were seen once. This CDR3 contains 13 residues. Germline-derived CDR1 and CDR2 are ENHRY and SYGVKD. Trimming left V 7 bases short and J 4 bases short, with 13 bases between. The TCR was taken from a female donor with multiple sclerosis, enrolled in a pregnancy study. The starting material was CD4+ T cells from peripheral blood mononuclear cells, obtained before pregnancy. The rearrangement joins TRBV10-3 to TRBJ1-2; the D gene is possibly TRBD1 (5 bases). The CDR3 DNA follows: TGTGCCATCAACAAACCCGGGGGCTATGGCTACACCTTC. This encodes CAINKPGGYGYTF.